The clone carrying this T cell receptor beta chain was counted once. This record comes from a study of blood T cell repertoires in COVID-19. At the level of the study: The United States, Italy and Spain were the sources of the acute and convalescent COVID-19 samples. Sample material is recorded as cDNA or gDNA derived from T cells, B-cell-depleted T cells, or PBMCs.

The method was immunoSEQ multiplex PCR; TCRdb's version includes in-frame clones alone and lacks a portion of them. The profile shows 84,000 or so clones, just under 80% of them singletons. The sequence was obtained from a man aged 60-69 years with COVID-19, enrolled during active disease. Sequencing input: peripheral blood.

CDR3 DNA: TGTGCCAGCAGCCGCCAGCCGGGACTAGCGGGGGTCCCCTCCTACGAGCAGTACTTC. Amino acids: CASSRQPGLAGVPSYEQYF. V gene TRBV6-2 or TRBV6-3 combines with J gene TRBJ2-7, with TRBD2 matching over 14 bases. The ends lost 6 bases at V and 0 bases at J; junction bases unmatched: 13. This CDR3 is built from 19 residues. Germline lookup yields CDR1 MNHEY and CDR2 SVGEGT.